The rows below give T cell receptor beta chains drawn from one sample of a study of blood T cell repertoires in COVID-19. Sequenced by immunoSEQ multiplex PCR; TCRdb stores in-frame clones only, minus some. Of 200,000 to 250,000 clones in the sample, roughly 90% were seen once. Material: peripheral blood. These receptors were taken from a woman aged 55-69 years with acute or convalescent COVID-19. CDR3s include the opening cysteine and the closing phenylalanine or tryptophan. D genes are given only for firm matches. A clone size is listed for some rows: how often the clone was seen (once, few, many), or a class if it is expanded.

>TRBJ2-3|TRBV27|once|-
CASSPYPGRSTDTQYF
TGTGCCAGCAGTCCCTATCCAGGGCGATCCACAGATACGCAGTATTTT
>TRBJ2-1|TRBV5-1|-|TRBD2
CASSLVGSGSYNEQFF
TGCGCCAGCAGCTTGGTCGGTAGCGGGTCCTACAATGAGCAGTTCTTC
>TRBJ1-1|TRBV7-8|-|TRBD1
CASSPRADRGKTEAFF
TGTGCCAGCAGCCCTAGGGCGGACAGGGGGAAGACTGAAGCTTTCTTT
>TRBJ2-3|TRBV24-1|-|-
CATSDLGGAAAADTQYF
TGTGCCACCAGTGATTTGGGGGGGGCGGCAGCCGCAGATACGCAGTATTTT
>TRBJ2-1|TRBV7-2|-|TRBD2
CASSLKGLAGTQKWGFF
TGTGCCAGCAGCTTAAAAGGACTAGCGGGAACACAAAAGTGGGGGTTCTTC
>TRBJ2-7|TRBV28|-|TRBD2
CASSLFGTRSYEQYF
TGTGCCAGCAGTTTATTTGGGACTAGATCCTACGAGCAGTACTTC
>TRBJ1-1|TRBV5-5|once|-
CASSSGQALVAFF
TGTGCCAGCAGCTCGGGACAAGCACTGGTGGCTTTCTTT
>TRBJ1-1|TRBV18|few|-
CASSPGRGATEAFF
TGTGCCAGCTCACCAGGCAGGGGTGCTACTGAAGCTTTCTTT
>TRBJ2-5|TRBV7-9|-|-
CASRRAAVQETQYF
TGTGCCAGCAGGAGAGCGGCAGTCCAAGAGACCCAGTACTTC
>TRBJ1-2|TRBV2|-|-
CASKQGDYGYTF
TGTGCCAGCAAACAGGGTGACTATGGCTACACCTTC
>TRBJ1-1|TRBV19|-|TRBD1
CASSRTGTNTEAFF
TGTGCCAGTAGTCGGACAGGGACAAACACTGAAGCTTTCTTT
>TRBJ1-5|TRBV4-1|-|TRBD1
CASRGTGRGQPQHF
TGCGCCAGCAGAGGGACAGGGCGGGGTCAGCCCCAGCATTTT
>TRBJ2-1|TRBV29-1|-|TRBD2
CSLTSSGNIYEQFF
TGCAGTCTGACATCTAGCGGGAACATCTATGAGCAGTTCTTC
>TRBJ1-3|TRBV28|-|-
CASSLSYSGNTIYF
TGTGCCAGCAGTCTGTCTTACTCTGGAAACACCATATATTTT
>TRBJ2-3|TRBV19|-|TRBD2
CASSMTSGPRSWTQYF
TGTGCCAGTAGTATGACTAGCGGGCCGCGATCATGGACGCAGTATTTT
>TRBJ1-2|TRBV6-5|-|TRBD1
CASSYEGQGNYGYTF
TGTGCCAGCAGTTATGAAGGACAGGGGAACTATGGCTACACCTTC
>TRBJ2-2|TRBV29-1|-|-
CSVQTMTVVGELFF
TGCAGCGTCCAAACTATGACGGTGGTCGGGGAGCTGTTTTTT
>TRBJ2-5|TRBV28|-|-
CASSTRRGQGETQYF
TGTGCCAGCTCGACCCGGAGGGGGCAAGGAGAGACCCAGTACTTC
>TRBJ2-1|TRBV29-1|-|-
CSVGGTPLYNEQFF
TGCAGCGTTGGTGGGACACCACTCTACAATGAGCAGTTCTTC
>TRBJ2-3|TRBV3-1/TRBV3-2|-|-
CASSPFRSRGDTQYF
TGTGCCAGCAGCCCGTTCCGGAGCCGAGGGGATACGCAGTATTTT
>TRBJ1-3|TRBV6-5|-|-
CASSYSVDRGGNTIYF
TGTGCCAGCAGTTACTCGGTCGACCGGGGGGGAAACACCATATATTTT
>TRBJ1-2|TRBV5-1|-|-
CASSADIGYGYTF
TGCGCCAGCAGCGCTGACATAGGCTATGGCTACACCTTC
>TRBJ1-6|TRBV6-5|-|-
CASRGSSYNSPLHF
TGTGCCAGCAGGGGGAGCTCCTATAATTCACCCCTCCACTTT
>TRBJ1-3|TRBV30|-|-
CAWIGAPSGNTIYF
TGTGCCTGGATAGGGGCGCCCTCTGGAAACACCATATATTTT
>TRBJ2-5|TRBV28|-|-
CASSPPSQETQYF
TGTGCCAGCAGTCCCCCCAGCCAAGAGACCCAGTACTTC
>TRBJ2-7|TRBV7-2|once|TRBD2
CASSLALGYSSGEEQYF
TGTGCCAGCAGCTTAGCGCTCGGGTACTCTAGCGGAGAGGAGCAGTACTTC
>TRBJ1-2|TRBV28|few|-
CASSAPRQSPSGYTF
TGTGCCAGCAGCGCACCCCGACAGTCGCCCAGCGGCTACACCTTC
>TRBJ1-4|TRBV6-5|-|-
CASSPGVEEKLFF
TGTGCCAGCAGTCCAGGGGTAGAGGAAAAACTGTTTTTT
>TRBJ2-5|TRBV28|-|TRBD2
CASQRSSGLPFLMNQYF
TGTGCCAGCCAGAGGTCTAGCGGCCTACCCTTTTTAATGAATCAGTACTTC
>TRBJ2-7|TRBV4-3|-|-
CASSQAGGNEQYF
TGCGCCAGCAGCCAAGCAGGAGGAAACGAGCAGTACTTC
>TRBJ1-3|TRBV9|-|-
CASSLSGNTIYF
TGTGCCAGCAGCCTGAGCGGAAACACCATATATTTT
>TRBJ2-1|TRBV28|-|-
CASSLFPLEQFF
TGTGCCAGCAGTTTATTCCCCCTTGAGCAGTTCTTC
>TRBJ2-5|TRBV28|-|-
CASSLVGGETQYF
TGTGCCAGCAGTTTGGTAGGGGGAGAGACCCAGTACTTC
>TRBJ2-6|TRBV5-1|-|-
CASSLDPGSSGANVLTF
TGCGCCAGCAGCCTGGATCCAGGGTCCTCTGGGGCCAACGTCCTGACTTTC
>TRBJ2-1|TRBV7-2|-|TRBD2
CASSSASGRTDNEQFF
TGTGCCAGCAGCTCCGCTAGCGGGAGGACCGACAATGAGCAGTTCTTC
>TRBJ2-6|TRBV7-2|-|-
CASSLGQIVSGANVLTF
TGTGCCAGCAGCTTAGGACAGATCGTCTCTGGGGCCAACGTCCTGACTTTC
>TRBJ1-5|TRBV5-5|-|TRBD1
CASGPTGTGQPQHF
TGTGCCAGCGGGCCGACAGGGACTGGGCAGCCCCAGCATTTT
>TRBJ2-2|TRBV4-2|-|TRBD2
CASSQERLAGVNTGELFF
TGTGCCAGCAGCCAAGAACGACTAGCGGGGGTTAACACCGGGGAGCTGTTTTTT
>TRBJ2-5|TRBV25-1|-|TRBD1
CASSAWTGDEETQYF
TGTGCCAGCAGTGCTTGGACAGGGGACGAAGAGACCCAGTACTTC
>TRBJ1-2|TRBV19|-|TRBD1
CASTPDRGRYYGYTF
TGTGCCAGTACCCCTGACAGGGGGCGATACTATGGCTACACCTTC
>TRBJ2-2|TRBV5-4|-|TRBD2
CASSLGSGSVAGELFF
TGTGCCAGCAGCTTGGGTAGCGGGAGTGTTGCCGGGGAGCTGTTTTTT
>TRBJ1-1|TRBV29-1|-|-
CSVDQGPITEAFF
TGCAGCGTTGACCAGGGTCCGATAACTGAAGCTTTCTTT
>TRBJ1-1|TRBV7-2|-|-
CASSPVRRGATEAFF
TGTGCCAGCAGCCCCGTTCGCCGGGGGGCGACTGAAGCTTTCTTT
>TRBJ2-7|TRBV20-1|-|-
CSAEGSYEQYF
TGCAGTGCTGAGGGCTCCTACGAGCAGTACTTC
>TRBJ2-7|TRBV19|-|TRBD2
CASSGAGLSYEQYF
TGTGCCAGTAGTGGAGCGGGGCTTTCCTACGAGCAGTACTTC
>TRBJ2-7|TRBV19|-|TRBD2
CASNPTGREGYEQYF
TGTGCCAGTAATCCCACCGGGCGGGAGGGGTACGAGCAGTACTTC
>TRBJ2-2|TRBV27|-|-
CASSLYLSGPTGELFF
TGTGCCAGCAGTCTATACCTTAGCGGACCGACCGGGGAGCTGTTTTTT